Shown below are 11 T cell receptor beta chains from a single sample sequenced in a study of human T cells and chemical hapten exposure. Extraction yielded total RNA from whole blood (unfractionated). TCRdb reprocessed the 5' RACE reads via MiXCR and lists one record per CDR3 protein. The data contain 130,000 or so distinct CDR3 sequences, 4.1% of them singletons. All receptors come from a female donor in good health.

There are many counts of this clonotype. The chain employs TRBV27 and TRBJ1-6; D perhaps matches TRBD1 (6 bases). Trimming took off 5 bases at V and 6 bases at J, with 17 bases between the two ends. CDR3 size: 16 residues. From germline, CDR1 is MNHEY and CDR2 SMNVEV (reference sequence). In DNA form, the CDR3 reads TGTGCCAGCAGTCCGCAGCCCGGACAGCCTAATTCACCCCTCCACTTT. Its protein is CASSPQPGQPNSPLHF.

Details on this clonotype: This clone may be a read error of a much larger clone one base away. V usage is TRBV20-1 and J usage is TRBJ1-1; perhaps TRBD1 as D (6 bases). The V gene lost 5 bases and the J gene lost 3 bases, with 13 bases spanning the gap. The germline gives CDR1 DFQATT, CDR2 SNEGSKA (reference sequence). CDR3 length: 13 residues. The CDR3, as DNA: TGCAGTGCTCCCGGGGGCCCGGACACTGAAGCTTTCTTT. It translates to CSAPGGPDTEAFF.

The CDR3 sequence is CASSITALSKQYF. The CDR3 nucleotides are TGTGCCAGCAGTATTACAGCGCTATCTAAGCAGTACTTC. The V and J genes are TRBV12-3 or TRBV12-4 and TRBJ2-7; D is uncertain. The V gene lost 5 bases and the J gene lost 8 bases, with 16 bases spanning the gap. CDR3 length: 13 amino acids.

This clonotype was found many times. This chain uses TRBV6-2 or TRBV6-3 with TRBJ1-2; D is unresolved. Germline assignment: CDR1 MNHEY and CDR2 SVGEGT. This CDR3 contains 12 residues. Trimming removed 6 bases at V and 4 bases at J, with 9 bases between. CDR3 in DNA: TGTGCCAGCAGGGACGCCGGCTATGGCTACACCTTC. Residues: CASRDAGYGYTF.

The sample holds many counts of this clonotype. V gene TRBV6-6 combines with J gene TRBJ1-1, with 8 bases lining up with TRBD1. Germline CDR1 is MNHNY and CDR2 is SVGAGI (reference sequence). The CDR3 spans 14 residues. V lost 7 bases and J lost 4; bases outside the gene matches: 8. In DNA form, the CDR3 reads TGTGCCAGCACCCCGGACAGGGTCAGCACTGAAGCTTTCTTT. Protein sequence: CASTPDRVSTEAFF.

This clonotype showed up many times. V gene TRBV6-1 combines with J gene TRBJ2-3, with 12 bases lining up with TRBD2. From germline, CDR1 is MNHNS and CDR2 SASEGT. Trimming at V came to 7 bases and at J to 2 bases, leaving 16 bases not matched to a gene. This CDR3 is built from 19 residues. CDR3 DNA: TGTGCCAGCACCGAAAGGCCAAGAGGGACTAGCGGGTTCACAGATACGCAGTATTTT. The encoded protein is CASTERPRGTSGFTDTQYF.

This clonotype was observed at least ten times. The chain uses TRBV29-1 and TRBJ2-7, with TRBD1 matching 10 bases. Germline V gene lookup returns CDR1 SQVTM and CDR2 ANQGSEA. With V trimmed by 3 bases and J by 4 bases, 0 bases remained unmatched. This CDR3 is 12 amino acids long. The CDR3 DNA reads as TGCAGCGTTGAGGGACAGGGGTACGAGCAGTACTTC. Translated, it gives CSVEGQGYEQYF.

This clonotype was seen at least ten times. This rearrangement joins TRBV7-3 to TRBJ2-1; 14 positions agree with TRBD2. Germline assignment: CDR1 SGHTA and CDR2 FQGTGA. Unmatched junction bases numbered 10, after V lost 5 bases and J lost 7 bases. The CDR3 is 17 amino acids. DNA of the CDR3: TGTGCCAGCAGCCGAAGACCCGGGACTAGCGGGGGAAATGAGCAGTTCTTC. It encodes CASSRRPGTSGGNEQFF.

The sample holds many counts of this clonotype. The CDR3 protein is CASSQDTITQYF. The CDR3 region has the DNA TGTGCCAGCAGCCAAGATACTATCACGCAGTATTTT. The chain is built from TRBV4-2 and TRBJ2-3, with D hard to call. CDR1 is LGHNA and CDR2 is YNFKEQ in the germline V gene. The CDR3 is made up of 12 amino acids. V was clipped by 0 bases and J by 9 bases, with 7 bases between them.

This clonotype was counted ten times or more. The chain uses TRBV29-1 and TRBJ2-1, with TRBD1 identical over 7 bases. This CDR3 has 17 residues. Germline CDR1 is SQVTM and CDR2 is ANQGSEA. Trimming took 6 bases from V and 3 from J; bases not matched to a gene: 17. The CDR3 loop reads CSVDPPWGQLGYNEQFF. CDR3 in DNA: TGCAGCGTCGATCCGCCCTGGGGACAGCTGGGCTACAATGAGCAGTTCTTC.

Many counts were recorded for this clonotype. The chain carries TRBV6-2 or TRBV6-3 and TRBJ1-1; possible D gene TRBD1, 5 bases. The ends were cut back, 0 bases at V and 8 bases at J, with 10 bases in the middle. The CDR3 covers 13 residues. Per germline, CDR1 MNHEY and CDR2 SVGEGT. As DNA, the CDR3 is TGTGCCAGCAGTTACTCTTTCCGGGGGGAAGCTTTCTTT. Protein: CASSYSFRGEAFF.